These 28 T cell receptor beta chains were all obtained from the same sample, sequenced in a study of blood T cell repertoires in COVID-19. TCRdb keeps only in-frame clones here, not all; method: immunoSEQ multiplex PCR. Of about 180,000 clones in the sample, roughly 88% are singletons; the top ten hold about 10%. The material sequenced was peripheral blood. The source of these receptors is a human donor with active or convalescent COVID-19. The donor label of this sample is uncertain.

The chain links TRBV28 to TRBJ1-6, with TRBD1 matching 7 bases. This CDR3 comprises 14 residues. The germline CDR1 and CDR2 sequences are MDHEN and SYDVKM. With 6 bases clipped from V and 5 bases from J, the junction kept 4 bases outside the gene matches. The CDR3 here is CASSMGQNNSPLHF. CDR3 nucleotide sequence: TGTGCCAGCAGCATGGGACAGAATAATTCACCCCTCCACTTT. Using reference TRBV28 and TRBJ1-6 for the parts outside the CDR3, the full variable domain is DVKVTQSSRYLVKRTGEKVFLECVQDMDHENMFWYRQDPGLGLRLIYFSYDVKMKEKGDIPEGYSVSREKKERFSLILESASTNQTSMYLCASSMGQNNSPLHFGNGTRLTVT.

The J gene is TRBJ1-2, the V gene TRBV14; TRBD1 is a possible D gene (6 bases). V lost 4 bases to trimming and J lost 2 bases, with 8 bases between them. The CDR3 consists of 13 residues. Germline CDR1 is SGHDN and CDR2 is FVKESK. The CDR3 is CASSPGVNYGYTF. The DNA for the CDR3 is TGTGCCAGCAGCCCAGGGGTCAACTATGGCTACACCTTC.

The chain carries TRBV28 and TRBJ2-7; 8 bases align to TRBD1. V shed 3 bases, J shed 2 bases, and the junction held 9 bases outside the gene matches. The V gene's germline CDR1 is MDHEN and CDR2 SYDVKM. The CDR3 totals 16 residues. The CDR3, as DNA: TGTGCCAGCAGTTTTTCGTTTCCGGACAGGGCCTACGAGCAGTACTTC. Its protein product is CASSFSFPDRAYEQYF.

CDR3 in amino acids: CAISETGDTQYF. Written as DNA, the CDR3 is TGTGCCATCAGTGAGACAGGAGATACGCAGTATTTT. The rearrangement links TRBV10-3 to TRBJ2-3; D might be TRBD1 (5 bases). This CDR3 region has 12 residues. Germline lookup yields CDR1 ENHRY and CDR2 SYGVKD. V was cut by 2 bases and J by 5 bases, with 5 bases left in between.

This chain connects TRBV7-6 to TRBJ1-1; 7 positions agree with TRBD1. Germline V gene sequence: CDR1 SGHVS, CDR2 FNYEAQ. J gave up 4 bases and V 1 base, and 9 bases lay outside the gene matches. The CDR3 consists of 16 residues. The CDR3 bases are TGTGCCAGCAGCTTAGGGGCAGGGGGAGTCAGCACTGAAGCTTTCTTT. It codes for CASSLGAGGVSTEAFF.

This sequence joins TRBV28 and TRBJ1-2, with 8 bases identical to TRBD1. This CDR3 is built from 14 residues. Germline V gene data show CDR1 as MDHEN and CDR2 as SYDVKM. V trimming: 4 bases; J trimming: 4 bases; junction bases outside the gene matches: 5. Here the CDR3 reads CASSSTGVIYGYTF. DNA for the CDR3: TGTGCCAGCAGTTCGACAGGGGTAATCTATGGCTACACCTTC.

This sequence joins TRBV4-1 and TRBJ2-7; weak D call: TRBD2 (5 bases). Trimming took off 0 bases at V and 7 bases at J, with 10 bases between the two ends. This CDR3 region has 13 residues. Germline V lookup: CDR1 MGHRA, CDR2 YSYEKL. CDR3 sequence: CASSQEPRREQYF. The CDR3 coding sequence is TGCGCCAGCAGCCAAGAACCCCGGAGGGAGCAGTACTTC.

Here the CDR3 reads CASSFWRGTEAFF. The CDR3 bases are TGTGCCAGCAGCTTTTGGAGGGGCACTGAAGCTTTCTTT. The J gene is TRBJ1-1, the V gene TRBV5-6; a possible D gene is TRBD1 (5 bases). Germline CDR1 is SGHDT and CDR2 is YYEEEE. Trimming shortened V by 2 bases and J by 4 bases, and 9 bases separated the two germline ends. This CDR3 is 13 amino acids long.

A single count supports this clone. The chain carries TRBV5-1 and TRBJ2-1; 12 nucleotides agree with TRBD2. The CDR3 contains 16 residues. V lost 3 bases and J lost 8; bases outside the gene matches: 9. Germline-derived CDR1 and CDR2 are SGHRS and YFSETQ. CDR3 in DNA: TGCGCCAGCAGCTCGACTAGCGGGAGAGCAAACGATGAGCAGTTCTTC. It translates to CASSSTSGRANDEQFF.

The genes are TRBV27 and TRBJ2-7, with TRBD2 matching over 10 bases. After removal of 6 bases from V and 6 bases from J, the junction contained 11 bases not matched to a gene. The CDR3 is 15 amino acids. Germline CDR1 MNHEY, CDR2 SMNVEV (reference sequence). The CDR3 bases are TGTGCCAGCAGAGATAGGCTAGCGGGAGCGGGCGAGCAGTACTTC. It translates to CASRDRLAGAGEQYF.

The CDR3 DNA is TGTGCCAGCAGTGAAGGCGTAACTCCCTTTAACACTGAAGCTTTCTTT. Its protein is CASSEGVTPFNTEAFF. The chain links TRBV6-1 to TRBJ1-1; no clear D gene. V lost 1 base to trimming and J lost 2 bases, with 14 bases between them. CDR3 length: 16 amino acids. From germline, CDR1 is MNHNS and CDR2 SASEGT.

This chain joins TRBV9 and TRBJ2-2; the match to TRBD2 covers 12 bases. The ends lost 0 bases at V and 7 bases at J; junction bases unmatched: 1. Germline CDR1 and CDR2: SGDLS and YYNGEE. The CDR3 loop spans 15 amino acids. As DNA, the CDR3 is TGTGCCAGCAGCGTAGAACTAGCGGGGGGCGGGGAGCTGTTTTTT. Its translation: CASSVELAGGGELFF. Full variable domain (rest looked up from reference TRBV9 and TRBJ2-2): DSGVTQTPKHLITATGQRVTLRCSPRSGDLSVYWYQQSLDQGLQFLIQYYNGEERAKGNILERFSAQQFPDLHSELNLSSLELGDSALYFCASSVELAGGGELFFGEGSRLTVL.

V gene TRBV7-2 combines with J gene TRBJ1-3; weak D call: TRBD1 (5 bases). The V gene lost 3 bases and the J gene lost 9 bases, with 18 bases spanning the gap. Germline V CDR1 and CDR2: SGHTA, FQGNSA. The CDR3 extends over 15 amino acids. The CDR3 DNA is TGTGCCAGCAGCTTCCTCGGGGGGGTAGATAGCACCATATATTTT. This translates into CASSFLGGVDSTIYF. The full variable domain, with the rest looked up from reference TRBV7-2 and TRBJ1-3, is GAGVSQSPSNKVTEKGKDVELRCDPISGHTALYWYRQSLGQGLEFLIYFQGNSAPDKSGLPSDRFSAERTGGSVSTLTIQRTQQEDSAVYLCASSFLGGVDSTIYFGEGSWLTVV.

V usage is TRBV27 and J usage is TRBJ2-3; 9 bases are a match to TRBD1. The CDR3 runs to 14 residues. The germline V gene encodes CDR1 MNHEY and CDR2 SMNVEV (reference sequence). V lost 5 bases, J lost 4 bases, and 4 bases stayed unmatched. The CDR3 sequence: CASSPDRGADTQYF. The CDR3 bases are TGTGCCAGCAGTCCCGACAGGGGGGCAGATACGCAGTATTTT.

The chain joins TRBV28 to TRBJ2-2; D remains ambiguous. The V end lost 11 bases, the J end lost 5 bases, and 21 bases lay between the germline ends. Germline CDR1 is MDHEN and CDR2 is SYDVKM. CDR3 size: 15 residues. The CDR3: CAASSIRVRTGELFF. For the CDR3, the DNA is TGTGCCGCCAGTTCGATCCGGGTACGGACCGGGGAGCTGTTTTTT.

A few counts support this clone. The chain carries TRBV9 and TRBJ2-3, with 9 bases matching TRBD2. Looked up from germline, CDR1 is SGDLS and CDR2 is YYNGEE. V lost 0 bases to trimming and J lost 5 bases; unmatched junction nucleotides: 4. The length of the CDR3 is 15 residues. CDR3 nucleotide sequence: TGTGCCAGCAGCGTAGCTAGCGGGGTTTTAGATACGCAGTATTTT. It is translated as CASSVASGVLDTQYF.

The chain is built from TRBV30 and TRBJ2-4, with D possibly TRBD2 on 5 matching bases. Germline V gene sequence: CDR1 GTSNPN, CDR2 SVGIG (reference sequence). The CDR3 runs 18 residues. V gave up 0 bases and J gave up 0 bases, with 18 bases separating them. The CDR3 spells CAWSVRVAREGAKNIQYF. In nucleotides, the CDR3 is TGTGCCTGGAGTGTACGGGTAGCTCGTGAGGGAGCCAAAAACATTCAGTACTTC.

The V gene is TRBV20-1, the J gene TRBJ1-2; D is ambiguous. The CDR3 runs to 11 residues. Per germline, CDR1 DFQATT and CDR2 SNEGSKA (reference sequence). Trimming removed 3 bases from V and 4 bases from J, with 6 bases in between. Here the CDR3 reads CSASGSYGYTF. The CDR3 nucleotides read TGCAGTGCTAGTGGCAGCTATGGCTACACCTTC.

The chain links TRBV5-1 to TRBJ2-7; a weak D match, TRBD2 (5 bases). The V and J ends lost 4 bases and 5 bases respectively, with 16 bases between them. CDR1 is SGHRS and CDR2 is YFSETQ in the germline V gene. CDR3 length: 14 amino acids. DNA of the CDR3: TGCGCCAGCAGCAGAGGGTCGGGGATAGACGAGCAGTACTTC. Protein sequence: CASSRGSGIDEQYF.

The chain links TRBV5-4 to TRBJ2-3; weak D call: TRBD1 (6 bases). Between the trimmed V and J ends, which lost 5 bases and 2 bases, there was a span of 12 bases. The V gene's germline CDR1 is SGHNT and CDR2 YYREEE (reference sequence). The CDR3 is 14 amino acids. The CDR3 DNA reads TGTGCCAGCAGATGGGACATGGACACAGATACGCAGTATTTT. It codes for CASRWDMDTDTQYF.

V and J are TRBV5-1 and TRBJ1-2, with TRBD1 as a possible D gene (5 bases). V was clipped by 0 bases and J by 2 bases, with 14 bases between them. The CDR3 loop spans 16 amino acids. Germline assignment: CDR1 SGHRS and CDR2 YFSETQ. This CDR3 reads CASSLGAGKTNYGYTF. The CDR3 region has the DNA TGCGCCAGCAGCTTGGGGGCAGGGAAAACAAACTATGGCTACACCTTC.

The chain recombines TRBV5-1 with TRBJ2-1, with TRBD2 matching over 11 bases. Germline V gene data show CDR1 as SGHRS and CDR2 as YFSETQ. This CDR3 contains 16 residues. The V segment lost 0 bases and the J segment 7 bases; nucleotides outside the gene matches: 6. CDR3 sequence: CASSLGPSGGQNEQFF. The CDR3 DNA reads as TGCGCCAGCAGCTTGGGTCCTAGCGGGGGGCAGAATGAGCAGTTCTTC. The whole variable domain, remainder taken from reference TRBV5-1 and TRBJ2-1, is KAGVTQTPRYLIKTRGQQVTLSCSPISGHRSVSWYQQTPGQGLQFLFEYFSETQRNKGNFPGRFSGRQFSNSRSEMNVSTLELGDSALYLCASSLGPSGGQNEQFFGPGTRLTVL.

The chain carries TRBV18 and TRBJ2-5; 12 nucleotides agree with TRBD2. Germline V gene lookup returns CDR1 KGHSH and CDR2 LQKENI. The trim removed 6 bases at V and 5 bases at J, leaving 10 bases unmatched. The CDR3 length is 16 residues. The CDR3 protein is CASSVRLAGDLETQYF. As DNA, the CDR3 is TGTGCCAGCTCCGTCCGACTAGCGGGGGACCTGGAGACCCAGTACTTC.

The chain is built from TRBV7-8 and TRBJ2-7, with a weak D call TRBD1 (6 bases). CDR3 size: 12 residues. Germline CDR1 and CDR2: SGHVS and FQNEAQ. The V end was cut by 6 bases, the J end by 6 bases, with 12 bases between. The CDR3 DNA is TGTGCCAGCAGTTCCCAGGGGAGCGAGCAGTACTTC. This sequence encodes CASSSQGSEQYF.

The chain uses TRBV19 and TRBJ2-2; 11 bases line up with TRBD2. V shed 7 bases and J 6 bases; nucleotides not matched to a gene: 10. Germline CDR1 is LNHDA and CDR2 is SQIVND (reference sequence). The CDR3 runs 16 residues. The CDR3 loop is CASKPQVSGRAGELFF. The CDR3 coding sequence is TGTGCCAGTAAGCCCCAAGTTAGCGGGAGGGCCGGGGAGCTGTTTTTT. Supplemented by reference TRBV19 and TRBJ2-2, the full variable domain reads DGGITQSPKYLFRKEGQNVTLSCEQNLNHDAMYWYRQDPGQGLRLIYYSQIVNDFQKGDIAEGYSVSREKKESFPLTVTSAQKNPTAFYLCASKPQVSGRAGELFFGEGSRLTVL.

V usage is TRBV5-5 and J usage is TRBJ2-7; 7 bases map to TRBD1. The CDR3 loop spans 12 amino acids. V was pared by 4 bases and J by 6 bases, with 4 bases of the junction left unmatched. The germline gives CDR1 SGHKS, CDR2 YYEKEE (reference sequence). In DNA, the CDR3 is TGTGCCAGCAGCGCCGGGACAGTCGAGCAGTACTTC. Translated: CASSAGTVEQYF.

The chain couples TRBV7-9 to TRBJ1-2, with no clear D. From germline, CDR1 is SEHNR and CDR2 FQNEAQ (reference sequence). The CDR3 consists of 13 residues. The V and J ends lost 3 bases and 2 bases respectively, with 7 bases between them. The CDR3 here is CASSFDTNYGYTF. The DNA of the CDR3 is TGTGCCAGCAGCTTTGACACCAACTATGGCTACACCTTC.

This chain links TRBV6-6 with TRBJ2-1; 8 positions agree with TRBD1. This CDR3 spans 14 amino acids. The germline V gene has CDR1 MNHNY and CDR2 SVGAGI (reference sequence). V was clipped by 4 bases and J by 8 bases; unmatched bases: 7. DNA of the CDR3: TGTGCCAGCAGTTCCAGGACAGGGAAGGATGAGCAGTTCTTC. Translating gives CASSSRTGKDEQFF.